This TCR beta chain was sequenced in a study of T cell responses to AZD1222 COVID-19 vaccine. Some clones are missing from TCRdb's copy, which holds only in-frame ones; the method was immunoSEQ multiplex PCR. The sample includes around 140,000 clones, more than 90% seen only once; the top ten take about 1.9%. The CDR3 has 14 amino acids. Germline V lookup: CDR1 LGHDT, CDR2 YNNKEL (reference sequence). Deletions cut 1 base from V and 5 bases from J, with 10 bases between. This clonotype originated in an adult who received the AZD1222 COVID-19 vaccine. The sample here was peripheral blood, taken 28 days after the second AZD1222 dose. The rearrangement joins TRBV3-1 (or the pseudogene TRBV3-2) to TRBJ2-3; tentatively, D is TRBD1 (5 bases). DNA of the CDR3: TGTGCCAGCAGCCAAGTTGCCCAGGGAGATACGCAGTATTTT. Protein sequence: CASSQVAQGDTQYF.